This T cell receptor (beta chain) was captured in a study of blood T cell repertoires in COVID-19 (dated by TCRdb to 2019 to 2021). Regarding the research as a whole: Samples from collaborators originated in the United States, Italy and Spain and spanned both the acute and convalescent phases of COVID-19. The prospective study material was composed of cDNA or gDNA derived from T cells, B-cell-depleted T cells, or PBMCs. Subjects who had been exposed to COVID-19, were actively infected with it, or had recovered from it provided the deeply sampled blood TCRbeta repertoires that made up the dataset. The repertoires were released in a freely available public database intended as a resource for research on the immune response to SARS-CoV-2. Samples came from the ongoing ImmuneRACE study (first 160 participants) plus 1,254 subjects from 6 global collaborators. Nearly every sample came with metadata listing a de-identified subject ID, COVID-19 status, age in years and sex. HLA class I and class II types, where available, came from metadata supplied by the sample provider rather than from assay-based typing. Overall study results and their limits: How much clinical and demographic metadata was included differed by source and by participant, and the metadata was provided uncurated.

Comments on this clone: Its target antigen remains unknown. Nothing much larger sits one base from this clone, and base qualities are not available.

TCRbeta CDR3 regions were amplified from genomic DNA using the immunoSEQ Assay, a bias-controlled multiplex PCR. Per the original workflow: The number of nucleated cells in each sample was estimated from the amplification of reference gene primers within the assay. Sequence reads were collapsed and filtered to measure the absolute abundance of every unique TCRbeta CDR3 rearrangement. For each sample, productive Simpson clonality was calculated as the square root of Simpson's diversity index over productive rearrangements. The clones in this table, taken by TCRdb from immuneACCESS, are in-frame only. Not every clone is retained; where verified, under half of the shortfall comes from an unresolved V gene, and the cause of the rest is unknown. From that table come the V and J calls and clone size; the DNA was used to work out D and trimming. The sample table contains 250,000 or so clones; only one count was recorded for 84% of them. Less than 2% of the sample goes to the ten largest clones.

Another Seattle source contributed samples from volunteer blood donors who had recovered from COVID-19. Whole blood was collected in K2EDTA tubes by collaborating institutions according to the institutions' own protocols. For TCRbeta analysis, collaborator samples were shipped as frozen whole blood, as isolated PBMCs, or as DNA extracted from either sample type. CDR1 and CDR2 (ENHRY, SYGVKD) derive from the germline V gene. The CDR3 numbers 16 residues from cysteine through phenylalanine. Left in the record is the CDR3 DNA by itself, 48 bases read in frame from the first base. Germline trimming amounts to 3 bases on V and 5 bases on J, with 6 as the count of junction bases outside the gene matches.

Sequenced sample: peripheral blood. The sequence is built from TRBV10-3 and TRBJ2-3, with 12 central nucleotides matching TRBD1. The TCR comes from a woman aged 40 to 50 who had recovered from COVID-19. CDR3 region: CAISEGDRGLGDTQYF. The DNA is as follows: TGTGCCATCAGTGAAGGGGACAGGGGGCTGGGAGATACGCAGTATTTT.